Presented here are 13 T cell receptor beta chains from one specimen sequenced in a study of T cells in Graves' hyperthyroidism and ophthalmopathy. The TCR beta CDR3 regions underwent amplification using RNA transcripts as the source. The TCR CDR3 first-round RT-PCR relied on the HTBI primer set. TCRdb fed the multiplex PCR reads into MiXCR, producing one record per CDR3 protein. The sample carries under 300,000 distinct CDR3 sequences, roughly 14% recorded once. Material for sequencing was blood. The receptor source for this set is a woman in her thirties or forties with Graves' hyperthyroidism that later progressed to Graves' ophthalmopathy.

This clonotype has ten or more counts. The chain couples TRBV28 to TRBJ2-1; D ambiguous. The CDR3 is 13 residues long. Germline CDR1 and CDR2: MDHEN and SYDVKM. V lost 2 bases, J lost 5 bases, and 7 bases lay in between. DNA for the CDR3: TGTGCCAGCAGTTTAGTTAGAAACAATGAGCAGTTCTTC. Translating gives CASSLVRNNEQFF.

This clonotype was seen repeatedly, ten times or more. The chain has TRBV12-3 or TRBV12-4 and TRBJ2-5; D unclear. V lost 6 bases and J 5 bases, leaving 10 bases between the germline ends. The CDR3 runs to 12 residues. Here the CDR3 DNA reads TGTGCCAGCAGGACCACGTGGGAGACCCAGTACTTC. This gives the protein CASRTTWETQYF.

This clonotype occurred many times. The chain recombines TRBV2 with TRBJ2-7; 9 bases match TRBD2. The junction had 10 bases not matched to a gene; V was cut back by 0 bases and J by 4 bases. The CDR3 is 17 residues long. Per germline, CDR1 SNHLY and CDR2 FYNNEI. The CDR3 region is CASSEASGRPEGYEQYF. The CDR3 DNA reads as TGTGCCAGCAGTGAAGCCAGCGGGAGGCCGGAGGGGTACGAGCAGTACTTC.

The rearrangement joins TRBV7-9 to TRBJ2-7; tentative D call: TRBD2 (6 bases). Looked up from germline, CDR1 is SEHNR and CDR2 is FQNEAQ (reference sequence). V shed 1 base and J shed 0 bases, with 13 bases lying between them. The CDR3 has 16 amino acids. The CDR3 coding sequence is TGTGCCAGCAGCTTAGGGGACGGGAGATACTCCTACGAGCAGTACTTC. Translating it yields CASSLGDGRYSYEQYF.

This clonotype showed up many times. This sequence joins TRBV7-8 and TRBJ1-1; D is unclear. Germline V CDR1 and CDR2: SGHVS, FQNEAQ. Trimming cost V 5 bases and J 5 bases, with 15 bases left between them. The CDR3 contains 14 residues. The DNA of the CDR3 is TGTGCCAGCAGCCCCAGCGCGGGGTCGACTGAAGCTTTCTTT. Encoded protein: CASSPSAGSTEAFF.

In its sample, this clonotype was seen a few times. CDR3 protein: CSARGLGVNEQFF. The CDR3 region has the DNA TGCAGTGCTAGAGGGCTAGGGGTAAATGAGCAGTTCTTC. The genes are TRBV20-1 and TRBJ2-1; perhaps TRBD1 as D (5 bases). The V and J ends lost 1 base and 7 bases respectively, with 11 bases between them. The CDR3 has 13 amino acids. Germline V gives CDR1 DFQATT, CDR2 SNEGSKA (reference sequence).

This clonotype was found many times. This chain links TRBV7-9 with TRBJ2-3; the D gene could be TRBD1 or TRBD2 (6 bases each). Germline V gene lookup returns CDR1 SEHNR and CDR2 FQNEAQ (reference sequence). CDR3 length equals 18 residues. Trimming shortened V by 5 bases and J by 3 bases, and 24 bases separated the two germline ends. For the CDR3, the DNA is TGTGCCAGCAGCGCAATGGAGGAGGGGGTACCGGGGACAGATACGCAGTATTTT. Residues: CASSAMEEGVPGTDTQYF.

At least ten counts were recorded for this clonotype. J is TRBJ1-2 and V is TRBV2; D unresolved. The germline V gene has CDR1 SNHLY and CDR2 FYNNEI. Trimming took off 9 bases at V and 4 bases at J, with 12 bases between the two ends. The length of the CDR3 is 12 residues. CDR3 amino acids: CASKTFGYGYTF. CDR3 sequence (DNA): TGTGCCAGTAAGACCTTCGGCTATGGCTACACCTTC.

This clonotype was picked up many times. The chain links TRBV7-2 to TRBJ2-7, with 7 bases identical to TRBD2. Germline trimming cut 1 base from V and 2 bases from J; bases unmatched to any gene: 14. Germline V lookup: CDR1 SGHTA, CDR2 FQGNSA. CDR3 length: 18 amino acids. The CDR3 is CASSLDSGLAGTPYEQYF. The CDR3 DNA reads as TGTGCCAGCAGCTTAGATAGCGGGTTGGCGGGAACACCCTACGAGCAGTACTTC.

The sample holds many counts of this clonotype. This chain joins TRBV30 and TRBJ2-2; D gene uncertain. The CDR3 has 14 amino acids. CDR1 and CDR2 (germline): GTSNPN, SVGIG (reference sequence). V was trimmed by 0 bases and J by 0 bases, leaving 5 bases between them. The CDR3 is CAWSVQPNTGELFF. In DNA form, the CDR3 reads TGTGCCTGGAGTGTACAGCCGAACACCGGGGAGCTGTTTTTT.

This clonotype was recorded at least ten times. This rearrangement joins TRBV7-3 to TRBJ2-7; tentatively, D is TRBD1 (6 bases). CDR1 and CDR2 (germline): SGHTA, FQGTGA. V lost 2 bases and J lost 1, with 9 bases in between. The CDR3 extends over 14 amino acids. The CDR3 loop reads CASSLEQGSYEQYF. CDR3 sequence (DNA): TGTGCCAGCAGCTTAGAACAGGGATCCTACGAGCAGTACTTC.

This clonotype was counted at least ten times. The chain is built from TRBV19 and TRBJ1-1; D perhaps matches TRBD1 (5 bases). This CDR3 spans 15 amino acids. CDR1 and CDR2 from the germline V gene are LNHDA and SQIVND (reference sequence). The V end lost 3 bases, the J end lost 3 bases, and 14 bases lay between the germline ends. Written as DNA, the CDR3 is TGTGCCAGTAGTATGTGGCAGGGAGCGGACACTGAAGCTTTCTTT. Its protein product is CASSMWQGADTEAFF.

This clonotype was observed at least ten times. The V call is TRBV4-1, the J call TRBJ1-1; D is undetermined. The V gene's germline CDR1 is MGHRA and CDR2 YSYEKL. The CDR3 is 14 amino acids. The V and J ends lost 1 base and 1 base respectively, with 7 bases between them. The CDR3 loop is CASSQVSENTEAFF. Here the CDR3 DNA reads TGCGCCAGCAGCCAAGTTTCCGAGAACACTGAAGCTTTCTTT.